The TCR beta chain under discussion was sequenced for a study of cytomegalovirus exposure and HLA in healthy donors (dated by TCRdb to 2016 to 2017). For the study in its entirety: According to an earlier analysis of a few hundred of the donors, about 170 million T cells yielded some 110 million unique TCR beta sequences and 276 Gb of sequence data. Roughly 300 gigabases of sequencing data and 75 million to 85 million unique TCR sequences made up an early release that covered nearly 650 HLA-typed donors. The genetic ancestry cluster associated with self-reported Caucasian donors included around four fifths of the 398 genotyped donors. The aim of the study was to test whether cataloging public T cell receptors could identify signatures of past pathogen exposure. Using immunosequencing, the study profiled T cell repertoires from fewer than 700 subjects and related those repertoires to cytomegalovirus serostatus. Along with the approximately 670-subject first cohort, a separate validation cohort of 120 different subjects was used. The study combined high-throughput TCR immunosequencing, statistical association of individual TCRs with disease status, and machine learning to predict cytomegalovirus infection status. In a later analysis, previously published TCR beta repertoires from about 670 donors were re-analyzed and high-resolution HLA genotyping was added so that TCR occurrence patterns could be studied. Rather than using new phenotypic data, the later analysis identified candidate immune exposures from TCR beta sequences and from how often those sequences occurred across donors. To decide whether each TCR beta V gene segment behaved as functional or pseudogenic, an earlier analysis of some 600 of the donors relied on high-throughput TCR beta sequencing. Alongside the repertoire data, information on donor age, sex, ethnicity and CMV serostatus was compiled. A later genetic analysis used genome-wide SNP genotypes for about three fifths of the roughly 700 donors, treating that subset as a discovery cohort. All discovery cohort repertoires had been generated using a single sequencing platform. Class I and class II HLA loci were covered by the typing at four-digit resolution. Typing coverage varied by locus: roughly 620-640 donors for A, B, C, DRB1 and DQB1; approximately 500 for DQA1; over 600 for DPA1; approximately 490 for DPB1. Because of strong linkage in the cohort, roughly five DR-DQ haplotypes were treated as single units for association and clustering. Among around 400 genotyped donors of the cohort, an average of roughly 240,000 unique TCR beta nucleotide sequences were sequenced per donor, approximately 20% of them non-productive.

The cohort consisted of 600 or so healthy bone marrow donors. All cohort members were sampled while nominally healthy, although unrecorded immune exposures were likely present. The donor tested CMV seropositive, placing the donor among the 290 or so seropositive members of the cohort. A peripheral blood sample was collected from each donor, and TCR beta sequencing was performed on peripheral blood mononuclear cells. Genomic DNA was extracted from the blood cell samples with the Qiagen DNeasy Blood Extraction Kit. Notes on this clone: Its recognized antigen is unknown. Within one base of it there is no much larger clone, and no base qualities were kept.

Library preparation employed the immunoSEQ multiplex PCR assay. A mixture of 60 forward primers for TCR Vbeta segments and 13 reverse primers for TCR Jbeta segments was used in the multiplex PCR. A multiplex PCR assay on genomic DNA amplified the CDR3 region of rearranged TCR beta genes. The amplified TCR beta libraries were sequenced on the Illumina HiSeq System as 87-base-pair reads. The study's processing was this. A later analysis counted about 76 million unique TCR beta chains across the approximately 700 repertoires, and 9.5 million to 11 million of these chains were shared by at least two donors. Raw reads were error-corrected and collapsed into unique sequences by a nearest-neighbor algorithm in which closely related sequences were merged to remove PCR and sequencing errors. V, D and J gene segments were assigned by aligning CDR3 sequences to IMGT reference sequences. Each retained sequence needed at least a six-nucleotide match to both a V gene segment and a J gene segment. Rearrangements were called productive when the CDR3 lacked stop codons and stayed in frame with V and J; all others were non-productive. CDR3 was defined according to IMGT convention as the region running from the second conserved V-encoded cysteine to the conserved J-encoded phenylalanine. The earlier analysis of about 640 of the donors excluded any sequence lacking an unambiguous match to a single V gene segment. In an earlier analysis of around 590 of the donors, a V segment was called functional when productive rearrangements were above 56.7%, and segregating when the standard deviation between donors exceeded 5%. A statistical classification framework was built to diagnose cytomegalovirus status from the catalog of TCR beta chain sequences. In a later analysis, V and J genes were assigned by comparing TCR nucleotide sequences against IMGT/GENE-DB human TR gene sequences. Using the TCRdist pipeline, a later analysis assigned CDR3 sequences along with most-parsimonious VDJ recombination scenarios. A later analysis defined each TCR beta chain by its CDR3 amino acid sequence plus V-gene family, and excluded reads lacking a unique V-gene family. A later analysis removed 550 to 650 highly shared, low-generation-probability nucleotide sequences to deal with suspected cross-contamination and a sequencing artifact. In a later analysis, a clonal expansion index for each public chain was calculated from normalized within-repertoire ranks of inferred template counts. In a later analysis, generation probabilities were computed using a VDJ recombination model fitted to out-of-frame rearrangements, and the results were checked against IGoR. Hypergeometric tests were used in a later analysis to score TCR-TCR, TCR-HLA and TCR-CMV co-occurrence, with a repertoire-size bias correction applied to the TCR pairs. A later analysis estimated false discovery rates by permuting HLA or CMV assignments 20 times. A later analysis grouped co-occurring TCRs with DBSCAN, adding TCRdist sequence similarity when clustering within HLA-allele-positive subsets. For co-occurrence clustering, repertoires with fewer than 30,000 or more than 120,000 public chains were excluded, along with four to six repertoires with anomalous nucleotide sharing. What TCRdb holds here is the immuneACCESS table cut down to in-frame rearrangements. Part of the clones is not present; checked against another copy, under half of the missing clones reflect an unresolved V gene, and the others are unexplained. V and J calls and clone size come straight from that table; D and trimming were deduced from the DNA. The sample yields 130,000 to 150,000 clones; roughly four fifths were counted once. Together, the top ten hold 3% of the sample.

At the junction V is shortened by 0 bases and J by 1 base, with 6 bases in between. The CDR1 and CDR2 encoded by the germline V gene are KGHSH and LQKENI. Inclusive of the bounding cysteine and phenylalanine, the CDR3 is 15 residues long. Of all the DNA, just the CDR3 is kept, 45 bases in frame from base 1. General study outcomes and caveats: In a later analysis, the rate of TCR association differed among HLA loci, with DRB1 alleles having the most associated TCRs and HLA-C alleles having the fewest. In a later analysis, several top co-occurrence clusters were reported to appear linked to parvovirus B19, influenza, CMV and Epstein-Barr virus. Three of the identified cytomegalovirus-associated TCR beta chains were confirmed in vitro to be specific for cytomegalovirus antigens. Broadly in line with IMGT annotations, most TCR beta V segments showed up in productive rearrangements about 87% or about 30% of the time in an earlier analysis of 450 to 750 of the donors. Presence/absence analyses assumed roughly uniform sequencing depth across donors, an assumption that may not hold. Linkage disequilibrium might explain the correlated functional status among segregating V segments, but an unknown experimental factor could not be excluded. It was suggested by the authors that the approach could potentially be generalized to other disease states and immunological phenotypes. Specific HLA alleles were associated with over 15,000 TCR beta sequences at a false discovery rate of 0.05 in a later analysis. According to a later analysis, most CMV-associated TCR beta chains appeared to be HLA-restricted, and the HLA associations seemed to be driven largely by CMV exposure. The only immune exposure information available for the cohort was CMV serostatus. A further reported finding was that TCR beta sequences accurately predicted the HLA-A and HLA-B alleles for most subjects in the first cohort. A cluster of highly shared sequence variants was judged likely to be a technical artifact of the sequencing pipeline. A later genetic analysis reported fewer N-insertions in productive TCRs among donors in an Asian-associated ancestry cluster than the roughly 640-donor mean. The study listed 150 to 200 TCR beta chains as associated with cytomegalovirus. In a later genetic analysis, a missense DCLRE1C variant was associated with V-gene and J-gene trimming of TCR beta chains, and the association was replicated in an independent cohort. Strong co-occurrence of HLA alleles, especially DR and DQ, made assigning TCR associations to individual alleles difficult. Cytomegalovirus status was reported to be diagnosed by the classifier with high specificity and sensitivity in both the original and validation cohorts. While some public TCRs were present in many individuals, most TCR sequences turned up only very rarely across donors. In a later analysis, HLA-associated TCR beta chains showed more clonal expansion and lower generation probabilities than non-associated chains that were equally common. HLA typing was unavailable for some donors at each locus, so association tests used only the typed subset. The cohort was sequenced for TCR beta chains only, and without alpha or paired-chain data the features that could be detected were limited. Because counts were too low, more than 15 rarely observed V segments, including chromosome 9 orphons, were excluded from the earlier analysis of 587 of the donors. Some IMGT-functional V segments, including TRBV6-2 and TRBV6-3, could not be told apart with the 87-base-pair reads, so those segments were excluded.

The V and J segments used are TRBV18 and TRBJ2-2; no D gene call is confident. This sequence originates from a man aged 35-49 years in good health and CMV-seropositive. The sample consisted of PBMCs. DNA sequence: TGTGCCAGCTCACCACCCGGGTTGAACACCGGGGAGCTGTTTTTT. This gives the protein CASSPPGLNTGELFF.